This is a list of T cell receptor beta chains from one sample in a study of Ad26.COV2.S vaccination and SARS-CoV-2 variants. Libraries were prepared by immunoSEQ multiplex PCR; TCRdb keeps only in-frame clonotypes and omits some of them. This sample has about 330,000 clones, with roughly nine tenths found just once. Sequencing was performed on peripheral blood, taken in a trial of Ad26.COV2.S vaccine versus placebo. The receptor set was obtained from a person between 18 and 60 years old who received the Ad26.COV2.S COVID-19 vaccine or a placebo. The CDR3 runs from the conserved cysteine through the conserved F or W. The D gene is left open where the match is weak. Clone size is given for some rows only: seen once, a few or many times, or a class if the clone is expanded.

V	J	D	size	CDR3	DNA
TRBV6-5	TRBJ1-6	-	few	CASSYQFLGVDSPLHF	TGTGCCAGCAGTTACCAATTCCTAGGGGTGGATTCACCCCTCCACTTT
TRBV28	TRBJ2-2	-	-	CASEGGELFF	TGTGCCAGCGAGGGTGGGGAGCTGTTTTTT
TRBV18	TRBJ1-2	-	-	CASSPREDYGYTF	TGTGCCAGCTCACCGCGAGAGGACTATGGCTACACCTTC
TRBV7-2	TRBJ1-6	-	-	CASSLGEAGLSLHF	TGTGCCAGCAGCTTAGGGGAGGCAGGGTTGTCCCTCCACTTT
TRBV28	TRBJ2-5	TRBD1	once	CASSPMDRGRETQYF	TGTGCCAGCAGTCCGATGGACAGGGGAAGGGAGACCCAGTACTTC
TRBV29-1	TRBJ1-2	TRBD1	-	CSVVWGQGRCTF	TGCAGCGTTGTATGGGGACAGGGGAGGTGCACCTTC
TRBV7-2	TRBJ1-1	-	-	CASSLERTRAEAFF	TGTGCCAGCAGCTTAGAACGGACGCGGGCTGAAGCTTTCTTT
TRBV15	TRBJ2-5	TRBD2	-	CAVEPGLAGKETQYF	TGTGCCGTCGAACCGGGACTAGCTGGTAAAGAGACCCAGTACTTC
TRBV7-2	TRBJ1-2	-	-	CASSSSDRAYGYTF	TGTGCCAGCAGCTCCTCGGACAGAGCCTATGGCTACACCTTC
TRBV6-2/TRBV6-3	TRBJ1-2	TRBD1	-	CASSSIRTGGGSPYGYTF	TGTGCCAGCAGTTCAATTCGGACAGGGGGCGGTTCCCCCTATGGCTACACCTTC
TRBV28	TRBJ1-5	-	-	CASSLGGISDQPQHF	TGTGCCAGCAGTTTAGGGGGGATTAGCGATCAGCCCCAGCATTTT
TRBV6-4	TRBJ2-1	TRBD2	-	CASSDSVRSAGGRNEQFF	TGTGCCAGCAGTGACTCGGTCCGCTCGGCGGGGGGGCGCAATGAGCAGTTCTTC
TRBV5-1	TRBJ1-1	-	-	CASSLISGSTGTEAFF	TGCGCCAGCAGCTTGATCAGTGGGAGTACCGGGACTGAAGCTTTCTTT
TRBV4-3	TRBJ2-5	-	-	CASSQKGRPPPGETQYF	TGCGCCAGCAGCCAAAAGGGACGCCCACCTCCGGGAGAGACCCAGTACTTC
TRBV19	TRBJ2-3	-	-	CASSMQAIGTDTQYF	TGTGCCAGTAGTATGCAGGCCATTGGCACAGATACGCAGTATTTT
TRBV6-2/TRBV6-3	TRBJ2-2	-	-	CASSPGPTGELFF	TGTGCCAGCAGCCCGGGCCCCACCGGGGAGCTGTTTTTT
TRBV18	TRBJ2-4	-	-	CASSSLRDGMNIQYF	TGTGCCAGCTCATCGCTCCGGGACGGAATGAACATTCAGTACTTC